This T cell receptor (beta chain) was captured by sequencing in a study of early stage breast cancer tumors. Study-wide background: Most invasive tumors, about 80% of the 16, were ER+/PR+/HER2-. Among around 12 ER+/PR+/HER2- tumors, eight were ductal, four lobular.

Blood replicates held 0.5 ug DNA, tumor or normal breast approximately 1.5 ug, two each. Clones were read by immunoSEQ multiplex PCR, and TCRdb kept only the in-frame ones, dropping some. The data show some 30,000 clones, approximately 84% seen once. The sequence derives from a person aged 45 to 59 with breast cancer. Sequenced sample: blood.

In nucleotides, the CDR3 is TGTGCCAGCAGCTTAGTTGGGCTACTGCGGGATATCGCAGATACGCAGTATTTT. This codes for CASSLVGLLRDIADTQYF. V gene TRBV5-4 combines with J gene TRBJ2-3; a possible D gene is TRBD2 (6 bases). CDR3 size: 18 residues. Germline V gives CDR1 SGHNT, CDR2 YYREEE (reference sequence). V dropped 2 bases and J dropped 4 bases, with 23 bases sitting between them. Complete variable domain (other parts from reference TRBV5-4 and TRBJ2-3): ETGVTQSPTHLIKTRGQQVTLRCSSQSGHNTVSWYQQALGQGPQFIFQYYREEENGRGNFPPRFSGLQFPNYSSELNVNALELDDSALYLCASSLVGLLRDIADTQYFGPGTRLTVL.